This T cell receptor (beta chain) was recorded in a study of cytotoxic CD8 clonotypes in ibrutinib-treated CLL (dated by TCRdb to about 2021). At the level of the whole study: The cohort had about a dozen relapsed/refractory and approximately 15 treatment-naive patients; 17 to 18 were IGHV unmutated. Responses were partial in roughly 25 patients and complete in 2; after median 68 months follow-up, around 15 stayed in remission and 12 progressed. Samples at response were collected after a median of about 13 months of treatment, with a range of about 6 to 36 months. Samples averaged approximately 240,000 productive templates and 90,000 to 100,000 productive rearrangements. Of the 85 to 90 participants in the trial, about two dozen had longitudinal samples available. Cryopreserved peripheral blood mononuclear cells were collected at three points: before therapy, at response, and at either sustained remission or disease progression. Patients were still on ibrutinib when every remission and progressive disease sample was collected. General conclusions and limits of the study: Sampling times were not matched between sustained-remission and progressing patients, and lymph node repertoires were not studied. Clonality increased at ibrutinib response, stayed stable in sustained remission, and fell back toward baseline at progression. Public clonotypes were rare and either shrank or stayed stable during treatment, and the rise in clonality at ibrutinib response reflected expansion of private clonotypes. At baseline, clonality was higher than in age-matched healthy donors and showed a strong correlation with circulating CD8+ T-cell counts.

As concerns this clone: Its antigen remains unidentified. No quality values exist for individual bases; no much larger clone is one base distant.

CDR1 and CDR2 are drawn from the germline V gene: MDHEN, SYDVKM. Trimming removed 6 bases from V and 5 bases from J; the gene matches leave 4 bases unexplained. The CDR3, from cysteine to phenylalanine, totals 13 residues. Here the CDR3 DNA is all that survives: 39 bases in frame from base 1. A MiSeq instrument was used for deep resolution sequencing, which targeted depths ranging from 1 in 1 million up to 1 in 200,000 T cells, with coverage averaging 10x for each clonotype. The immunoSEQ hsTCRB Kit was used to generate TCR beta libraries. The authors processed their data as follows. The data were analyzed with ImmunoSEQ Analyzer and ImmunoSEQ Data Assistant, and V, D and J gene assignments followed IMGT definitions. Clonality, with values ranging from 0 to 1, was calculated as one minus the normalized Shannon entropy of productive rearrangement frequencies. Public clonotype analysis was restricted to overrepresented clonotypes comprising at least 0.05% of each patient's repertoire. Thirteen repertoires from age-matched healthy donors, obtained from immuneACCESS, served as clonality controls. As stored in TCRdb, this immuneACCESS dataset retains in-frame rearrangements with V and J assigned. A fraction of the clones does not appear; measured against another copy, unresolved V genes explain less than half of the discrepancy, and the remainder lacks a known reason. For V, J and clone size, that table is used; D and trimming come from the DNA. Recorded for this sample are roughly 58,000 clones; 54% of them occurred a single time. Under 30% of the sample lies in the top ten.

The sample's time point label, decoded: progressive disease on ibrutinib. For TCR beta library preparation, approximately 2.2 micrograms of genomic DNA were isolated from cryopreserved PBMCs. Longitudinal blood samples from CLL patients on ibrutinib monotherapy underwent high-throughput TCR beta sequencing. The patients took part in an open-label, single-center phase 2 trial of ibrutinib monotherapy. The chain couples TRBV28 to TRBJ2-5; 9 central nucleotides agree with TRBD1. This clonotype originated in a human donor with chronic lymphocytic leukemia. Sequencing was performed on PBMCs, taken at disease progression, from a patient treated with ibrutinib. CDR3 protein: CASRGQGRETQYF. The DNA sequence reads TGTGCCAGCAGGGGACAGGGACGGGAGACCCAGTACTTC.